This T cell receptor (beta chain) was identified during a study of CD8 T cells in Susac syndrome (dated by TCRdb to between 2018 and 2020). For the wider study: Whether CD8+ T cell activation and differentiation in Susac syndrome was antigen driven was tested using repertoire sequencing.

Peripheral blood CD8+ and CD4+ T cells from healthy donors, Susac syndrome patients and multiple sclerosis patients were profiled using high-throughput TCR beta sequencing. The healthy donors served as controls matched for age and sex. Bulk CD8+ and CD4+ T cells were purified by magnetic negative isolation, whereas CD8+ TEMRA cells were enriched by FACS. Blood was collected in EDTA tubes and processed within 24 hours, with PBMCs isolated through density gradient centrifugation. PBMCs intended for TCR sequencing were frozen in liquid nitrogen and were later thawed in a 37 degrees C water bath. The sorted or isolated CD4+, CD8+ and CD8+ TEMRA cells reached a purity of at least 90%. RNA was extracted using the RNeasy kit, and roughly 0.45 to 1 microgram was reverse transcribed with random hexamers. The immunoSEQ multiplex PCR assay, covering 54 Vbeta and 13 Jbeta segments, was used to amplify TCR beta CDR3 regions. To correct PCR amplification bias, a synthetic template baseline was used for both primer optimization and computational correction. On the authors' methods: Only productive sequences were kept, with reads annotated to V, D and J genes according to IMGT and analyzed in immunoSEQ Analyzer. To calculate clonality, Shannon entropy was normalized by log2 of the number of productive unique sequences and then subtracted from one. For each patient and control, public and private clones were evaluated among the 100 most prevalent clones. Clones were defined as Susac-specific when absent from the healthy and MS cohorts, from approximately 1,100 published viral clones and from other ImmuneACCESS disease sequences. The public reads were quality trimmed at Q25 with fastp and then assembled into clones with MiXCR by TCRdb, keeping productive beta chains. Each entry is one CDR3 protein sequence, shown with its most common DNA and genes. These V and J calls derive from TCRdb rather than the authors' analysis. The table for this sample lists 150,000 to 200,000 distinct CDR3 sequences; around 94% of them were counted only once. The top ten hold more than 0.12% of the sample.

Looking up the germline V gene yields CDR1 SQVTM and CDR2 ANQGSEA. The CDR3 covers 14 residues, taking in both the cysteine and the phenylalanine. The entry retains the CDR3 DNA only, 42 bases that are in frame from base 1. With regard to this clonotype: Its specific antigen is unknown. Within one base of it there is no much larger clone, and no base qualities were kept.

General study outcomes and caveats: The number of individuals in the TCR sequencing and HLA analysis was recognized as being relatively small.

Sequenced material: CD4+ T cells from PBMCs. The chain joins TRBV29-1 to TRBJ2-5; the junction holds 12 bases that match TRBD1. This TCR was recovered from a human donor in good health. This receptor has the CDR3 CSSTGTGGLETQYF. Read as DNA, the sequence is TGCAGTTCCACCGGGACAGGGGGCTTAGAGACCCAGTACTTC.